This is a list of T cell receptor beta chains from one sample in a study of CD8 T cells in ankylosing spondylitis. TCRdb processed the 5' RACE reads anew with MiXCR; each CDR3 protein has one entry. The table includes 150,000 or so distinct CDR3 sequences, around 19% detected once. Sequenced sample: blood, either unsorted or a sorted T cell fraction (not recorded which). The source of these receptors is a male donor with ankylosing spondylitis or in good health (not recorded which). Both conserved end residues are part of each CDR3. The D gene is left open where the match is weak. Expanded clones are given a class, and other clones once, few, many or no size at all.

clone size	V gene	D gene	J gene	CDR3 DNA	CDR3 protein
few	TRBV6-1	.	TRBJ2-1	TGTGCCAGCAGGGTAGCCCCCTACAATGAGCAGTTCTTC	CASRVAPYNEQFF
many	TRBV10-2	TRBD2	TRBJ2-1	TGCGCCAGCAGGGCCGGGACTAGTACCGATGAGCAGTTCTTC	CASRAGTSTDEQFF
.	TRBV7-9	TRBD1	TRBJ1-1	TGTGCCAGCAGCTTACTACAGGGGTCTCACACTGAAGCTTTCTTT	CASSLLQGSHTEAFF
many	TRBV5-6	TRBD2	TRBJ2-1	TGTGCCAGCACCCTGACTAGCGGTTTCGGCAATGAGCAGTTCTTC	CASTLTSGFGNEQFF
few	TRBV7-2	.	TRBJ2-2	TGTGCCAGCAGCTTAAGTGGAGGGACCGGGGAGCTGTTTTTT	CASSLSGGTGELFF
.	TRBV7-6	TRBD2	TRBJ2-2	TGTGCCAGCAGCGTGACTAGCGGCCTAAACACCGGGGAGCTGTTTTTT	CASSVTSGLNTGELFF
.	TRBV3-1	.	TRBJ1-2	TGTGCCAGCAGCTCCTCGGAGAACTATGGCTACACCTTC	CASSSSENYGYTF
many	TRBV29-1	TRBD2	TRBJ2-3	TGCAGCATATTAGCGGGAGGCGGCACAGATACGCAGTATTTT	CSILAGGGTDTQYF
many	TRBV5-1	.	TRBJ1-1	TGCGCCAGCAGCTTGGCTGACTTGGACACTGAAGCTTTCTTT	CASSLADLDTEAFF
many	TRBV10-3	.	TRBJ2-3	TGTGCCATCAGAGGCTTAGGAAATACGCAGTATTTT	CAIRGLGNTQYF
.	TRBV20-1	.	TRBJ2-1	TGCAGTGCTACAACGGGTCCCACCTCCTACAATGAGCAGTTCTTC	CSATTGPTSYNEQFF
.	TRBV6-1	.	TRBJ1-4	TGTGCCAGCCAGGGCAGGGGAGGTGAAAAACTGTTTTTT	CASQGRGGEKLFF
.	TRBV20-1	.	TRBJ2-3	TGCAGTGCTAGAGATAGGAGGAAGGCCTCTAGTGATACGCAGTATTTT	CSARDRRKASSDTQYF
many	TRBV5-4	TRBD2	TRBJ2-2	TGTGCCAGCAGCACCGGACTAGCGGACACCGGGGAGCTGTTTTTT	CASSTGLADTGELFF
.	TRBV28	.	TRBJ1-2	TGTGCCAGCATCCCCGTCGGGGGGCTTGGCGGCTACACCTTC	CASIPVGGLGGYTF
many	TRBV5-1	.	TRBJ2-1	TGCGCCAGCAGCTTGGAACCGCCACCCTACAATGAGCAGTTCTTC	CASSLEPPPYNEQFF
few	TRBV4-1	.	TRBJ1-2	TGCGCCAGCAGCCAAGATACGGGGGGAATAGAAGGCTACACCTTC	CASSQDTGGIEGYTF
many	TRBV27	.	TRBJ2-4	TGTGCCAGCCTCAGGGCCAAAAACATTCAGTACTTC	CASLRAKNIQYF
many	TRBV29-1	TRBD2	TRBJ2-2	TGCAGCGCCCGGGAGGCCGCGAACACCGGGGAGCTGTTTTTT	CSAREAANTGELFF
.	TRBV19	TRBD2	TRBJ2-1	TGTGCCAGTAAGGACTGGCGGGAGAAGTACAATGAGCAGTTCTTC	CASKDWREKYNEQFF
few	TRBV11-3	.	TRBJ2-2	TGTGCCAGCAGCTTAGCCATGGGAGCCGGGGAGCTGTTTTTT	CASSLAMGAGELFF
many	TRBV20-1	TRBD2	TRBJ2-1	TGCAGTGCTAGCAGCAATAGCGGGTACAATGAGCAGTTCTTC	CSASSNSGYNEQFF
.	TRBV20-1	.	TRBJ2-3	TGCAGTGCTAGTCTGTCAGGGGATACGCAGTATTTT	CSASLSGDTQYF
many	TRBV5-1	TRBD1	TRBJ2-3	TGCGCCAGCAGCTTGTCACAGGGGGGCACAGATACGCAGTATTTT	CASSLSQGGTDTQYF
many	TRBV20-1	.	TRBJ1-5	TGCAGTGCTAGATTTGGTTTCCCGGGAGGGGCCCAATATAGCAATCAGCCCCAGCATTTT	CSARFGFPGGAQYSNQPQHF
.	TRBV3-1	.	TRBJ2-2	TGTGCCAGCTACAACACCGGGGAGCTGTTTTTT	CASYNTGELFF
few	TRBV2	TRBD1	TRBJ2-2	TGTGCCAGCAGAGAACAGGGGCCCGGGGAGCTGTTTTTT	CASREQGPGELFF
.	TRBV19	.	TRBJ1-5	TGTGCCAGTAGTATTAGGACGTTACAGGGAAATCAGCCCCAGCATTTT	CASSIRTLQGNQPQHF
.	TRBV29-1	.	TRBJ2-4	TGCAGCGTTGGCCCCCGGGTGGAGGACATTCAGTACTTC	CSVGPRVEDIQYF
many	TRBV12-3/TRBV12-4	.	TRBJ1-5	TGTGCCAGCAGTCAAGGGGGGAGGTATCAGCCCCAGCATTTT	CASSQGGRYQPQHF
.	TRBV5-5	.	TRBJ1-5	TGTGCCAGCAGCAACTCTCCCTACAATCAGCCCCAGCATTTT	CASSNSPYNQPQHF
many	TRBV20-1	.	TRBJ2-1	TGCAGTGCTAGCCTTCCAGCAACCGCAGGGAATGAGCAGTTCTTC	CSASLPATAGNEQFF
many	TRBV4-1	.	TRBJ1-5	TGCGCCAGCAGCCAAGCTGGATCGGATCAGCCCCAGCATTTT	CASSQAGSDQPQHF
.	TRBV28	.	TRBJ1-2	TGTGCCAGCTCCACCCCGGGGCGGCCGGTTTGGGGCTACACCTTC	CASSTPGRPVWGYTF
.	TRBV5-1	TRBD1	TRBJ2-2	TGCGCCAGCAGCCTGGACAGGGGCGCATCCGGGGAGCTGTTTTTT	CASSLDRGASGELFF
.	TRBV3-1	.	TRBJ1-3	TGTGCCAGCAGCCAAGGCAGATCAGCGGGAAACACCATATATTTT	CASSQGRSAGNTIYF
.	TRBV13	.	TRBJ2-5	TGTGCCAGCAGCTTAGATGGGGTGTACCAAGAGACCCAGTACTTC	CASSLDGVYQETQYF
many	TRBV12-3/TRBV12-4	TRBD1	TRBJ1-5	TGTGCCAGCAGCCGTAACAGGGGACTCAATCAGCCCCAGCATTTT	CASSRNRGLNQPQHF
.	TRBV6-4	TRBD2	TRBJ2-3	TGTGCCAGCAGTGACACCCCCGCTAGCGGACTCACAGATACGCAGTATTTT	CASSDTPASGLTDTQYF
many	TRBV9	TRBD1	TRBJ2-7	TGTGCCAGCAGCCCTGAGGGACAGGGGGCCTACGAGCAGTACTTC	CASSPEGQGAYEQYF
many	TRBV2	TRBD2	TRBJ2-3	TGTGCCAGCAGTGAAGGCTTCAGGACTAGCGGAAGCACAGATACGCAGTATTTT	CASSEGFRTSGSTDTQYF
many	TRBV27	.	TRBJ2-2	TGTGCCAGCAGTTTATACGGGAGTTTCACCGGGGAGCTGTTTTTT	CASSLYGSFTGELFF
.	TRBV5-4	.	TRBJ2-5	TGTGCCAGCAGCTTTAAGGGACCTCAAGAGACCCAGTACTTC	CASSFKGPQETQYF
many	TRBV20-1	.	TRBJ1-2	TGCAGTGCTAGGGGTACAAACTATGGCTACACCTTC	CSARGTNYGYTF
many	TRBV5-1	.	TRBJ1-6	TGCGCCAGCAGCTTAGGACAGAGTAATTCACCCCTCCACTTT	CASSLGQSNSPLHF